This TCR beta chain was observed in a study of CD4 and CD8 cells across lung adenocarcinoma regions. This clonotype occurred many times. Samples came from patients with localized non-small cell lung adenocarcinoma. One entry per CDR3 protein, called by TCRdb with MiXCR from the PCR reads. This table holds nearly 11,000 distinct CDR3 sequences, around 59% found once. CDR3 size: 19 residues. CDR1 and CDR2 from the germline V gene are MNHEY and SVGAGI. With 0 bases clipped from V and 0 bases from J, the junction kept 11 bases outside the gene matches. The rearrangement uses TRBV6-5 and TRBJ2-3; 8 bases line up with TRBD2. This receptor was taken from a male donor with lung adenocarcinoma. The CD4 and CD8 labels of this study may be unreliable. Sequencing was carried out using CD8+ T cells from the margin of a lung tumor. CDR3 protein: CASSYSMSTGGPSTDTQYF. CDR3 DNA sequence: TGTGCCAGCAGTTACTCGATGTCTACGGGAGGGCCAAGCACAGATACGCAGTATTTT.